This passage covers 15 T cell receptor beta chains from one sample sequenced in a study of T-cell reconstitution after alpha-beta-depleted transplantation in children. Unique molecular identifiers were incorporated when the TCRbeta library was constructed. TCRdb re-called the PCR reads through MiXCR, storing one row per CDR3 protein. The sample has fewer than 500,000 distinct CDR3 sequences, about 45% seen once. Sample: PBMCs, taken before TCRalphabeta/CD19-depleted stem cell transplant. The receptor source for this set is a girl aged 2-10 years with aplastic anemia, due to receive a stem cell transplant.

This clonotype has a count of ten or more. The chain carries TRBV6-1 and TRBJ1-3; TRBD1 might be the D (6 bases). V was clipped by 6 bases and J by 1 base, with 10 bases between them. Germline V gives CDR1 MNHNS, CDR2 SASEGT. CDR3 length: 14 residues. The CDR3 coding sequence is TGTGCCAGCAGAGCCACAGGGTCTGGAAACACCATATATTTT. Protein product: CASRATGSGNTIYF.

The rearrangement links TRBV4-2 to TRBJ2-2; the D is unclear. Deletions cut 0 bases from V and 2 bases from J, with 13 bases between. The CDR3 extends over 17 amino acids. Germline V gene lookup returns CDR1 LGHNA and CDR2 YNFKEQ. The chain's CDR3 is CASSQDIEGLNTGELFF. In DNA form, the CDR3 reads TGTGCCAGCAGCCAAGATATAGAAGGCCTAAACACCGGGGAGCTGTTTTTT.

This rearrangement joins TRBV20-1 to TRBJ2-3; 11 bases agree with TRBD2. This CDR3 region has 17 residues. V lost 5 bases to trimming and J lost 2 bases; unmatched junction nucleotides: 12. CDR1 DFQATT and CDR2 SNEGSKA come from the germline V gene (reference sequence). The CDR3 region is CSAFLPIAGGPTDTQYF. In nucleotides, the CDR3 is TGCAGTGCTTTCCTTCCTATAGCGGGAGGGCCCACAGATACGCAGTATTTT.

The sample holds a few counts of this clonotype. V is TRBV7-2 and J is TRBJ1-3; D may be TRBD1 (5 bases). Looked up from germline, CDR1 is SGHTA and CDR2 is FQGNSA. Trimming pared 4 bases from V and 3 bases from J, leaving 13 bases between. The CDR3 is made up of 15 amino acids. CDR3 protein: CASSYPVGVGNTIYF. Written as DNA, the CDR3 is TGTGCCAGCAGCTATCCCGTGGGGGTTGGAAACACCATATATTTT.

This clonotype was observed at least ten times. This chain joins TRBV2 and TRBJ1-6, with D perhaps TRBD1 (6 bases). The CDR3 length is 18 residues. The V and J ends lost 3 bases and 2 bases respectively, with 17 bases between them. Germline-derived CDR1 and CDR2 are SNHLY and FYNNEI. CDR3 coding DNA: TGTGCCAGCAGTGACGCGGGGCAGGGGCGAACCTATAATTCACCCCTCCACTTT. Protein product: CASSDAGQGRTYNSPLHF.

The gene calls are TRBV6-1 and TRBJ1-1; weak D call: TRBD1 (6 bases). The CDR3 consists of 15 residues. Germline V gives CDR1 MNHNS, CDR2 SASEGT. Trimming removed 4 bases from V and 5 bases from J, with 17 bases in between. CDR3 loop: CASSAGPGAGTEAFF. DNA of the CDR3: TGTGCCAGCAGTGCAGGCCCGGGGGCCGGAACTGAAGCTTTCTTT.

This clonotype was seen only a few times. Written as DNA, the CDR3 is TGCAGTGCTAGAGTTCCCCCGAACGAGCAGTTCTTC. Protein sequence: CSARVPPNEQFF. The J gene is TRBJ2-1, the V gene TRBV20-1; no reliable D call. Trimming took 1 base from V and 10 from J, leaving 11 bases between them. The germline V gene has CDR1 DFQATT and CDR2 SNEGSKA (reference sequence). This CDR3 spans 12 amino acids.

The CDR3 DNA is TGTGCCACCAGCAGAAACCGGGACAGGTCACCAGCAAACATTCAGTACTTC. Residues: CATSRNRDRSPANIQYF. The chain couples TRBV15 to TRBJ2-4; 8 bases map to TRBD1. CDR3 length equals 17 residues. CDR1 and CDR2 (germline): LNHNV, YYDKDF (reference sequence). V dropped 2 bases and J dropped 6; count of bases not matched to a gene: 12.

This chain connects TRBV7-2 to TRBJ2-1; TRBD2 agrees at 9 bases. This CDR3 comprises 17 residues. The V and J ends lost 3 bases and 6 bases, in that order; junction bases with no gene match: 12. Germline V lookup: CDR1 SGHTA, CDR2 FQGNSA. CDR3 sequence: CASSFLAGEGLLNEQFF. In DNA, the CDR3 is TGTGCCAGCAGCTTCTTAGCGGGAGAAGGACTACTCAATGAGCAGTTCTTC.

V usage is TRBV7-8 and J usage is TRBJ2-1; a possible D gene is TRBD1 (5 bases). Trimming took off 1 base at V and 1 base at J, with 8 bases between the two ends. This CDR3 contains 15 residues. In germline, CDR1 is SGHVS, CDR2 FQNEAQ. CDR3 bases: TGTGCCAGCAGCTTAGTAGGGGTTTCCTACAATGAGCAGTTCTTC. As protein: CASSLVGVSYNEQFF.

There are a few counts of this clonotype. The rearrangement uses TRBV7-9 and TRBJ2-1; possible D gene TRBD1, 5 bases. Trimming stripped 1 base from V and 8 bases from J, with 12 bases between. There are 14 residues in the CDR3. Looked up from germline, CDR1 is SEHNR and CDR2 is FQNEAQ (reference sequence). CDR3 sequence: CASSLEVRDDEQFF. In nucleotides, the CDR3 is TGTGCCAGCAGCTTAGAGGTCAGGGATGATGAGCAGTTCTTC.

The V and J genes are TRBV29-1 and TRBJ1-2; a weak D match, TRBD1 (6 bases). Trimming cost V 5 bases and J 4 bases, with 11 bases left between them. Germline V lookup: CDR1 SQVTM, CDR2 ANQGSEA. CDR3 length: 12 residues. In DNA, the CDR3 is TGCAGCGTTACCCAGGGGACCTATGGCTACACCTTC. Amino acid sequence: CSVTQGTYGYTF.

The chain employs TRBV12-3 or TRBV12-4 and TRBJ2-5; D uncertain. The CDR3 is made up of 15 amino acids. V lost 3 bases and J lost 5, with 16 bases in between. CDR3: CASSFLNGPEETQYF. The CDR3 coding sequence is TGTGCCAGCAGTTTCCTCAACGGTCCGGAGGAGACCCAGTACTTC.

The rearrangement joins TRBV7-2 to TRBJ2-7, with 9 bases fitting TRBD2. Germline V gene sequence: CDR1 SGHTA, CDR2 FQGNSA. J lost 4 bases, V lost 4 bases, and 8 bases had no gene match. The CDR3 extends over 15 amino acids. The CDR3 sequence: CASSSGVAGVYEQYF. DNA of the CDR3: TGTGCCAGCAGCTCAGGCGTAGCGGGAGTGTACGAGCAGTACTTC.

The V gene is TRBV11-2, the J gene TRBJ2-1, with a tentative D call TRBD1 (6 bases). The V end lost 3 bases, the J end lost 3 bases, and 12 bases lay between the germline ends. From germline, CDR1 is SGHAT and CDR2 FQNNGV. The CDR3 is 15 amino acids. The CDR3: CASSFGGGLYNEQFF. The CDR3 nucleotides are TGTGCCAGCAGCTTCGGTGGGGGCCTCTACAATGAGCAGTTCTTC.